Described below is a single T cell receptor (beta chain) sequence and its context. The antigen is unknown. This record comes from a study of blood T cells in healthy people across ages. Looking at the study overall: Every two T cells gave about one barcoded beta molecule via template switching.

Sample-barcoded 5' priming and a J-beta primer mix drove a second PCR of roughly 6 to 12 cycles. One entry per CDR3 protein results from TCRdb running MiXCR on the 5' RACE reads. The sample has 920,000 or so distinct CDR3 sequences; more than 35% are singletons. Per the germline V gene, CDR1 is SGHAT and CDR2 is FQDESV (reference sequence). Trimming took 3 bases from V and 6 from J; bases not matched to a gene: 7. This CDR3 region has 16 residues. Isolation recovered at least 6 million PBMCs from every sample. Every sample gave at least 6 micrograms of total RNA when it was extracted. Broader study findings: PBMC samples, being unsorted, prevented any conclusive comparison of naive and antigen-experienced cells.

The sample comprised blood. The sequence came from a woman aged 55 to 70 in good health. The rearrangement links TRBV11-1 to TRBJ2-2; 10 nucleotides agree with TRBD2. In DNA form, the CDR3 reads TGTGCCAGCAGCTTTTCCGCTAGCGGGGGTCCCGGGGAGCTGTTTTTT. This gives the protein CASSFSASGGPGELFF.